This entry lists 21 T cell receptor beta chains sequenced from one sample in a study of cytomegalovirus exposure and HLA in healthy donors. Primers included in the PCR were 60 Vbeta and 13 Jbeta primers. Method: immunoSEQ multiplex PCR; TCRdb's copy keeps in-frame clones and lacks some. There are around 91,000 clones in the sample; more than 70% occur only once, and about 2.7% lies in the top ten. The sequencing input was PBMCs. These receptors came from a male donor in good health and CMV-seropositive.

This chain links TRBV27 with TRBJ2-5; TRBD2 matches 7 bases. The CDR3 sequence is 16 residues long. The trim removed 4 bases at V and 2 bases at J, leaving 10 bases unmatched. Germline V lookup: CDR1 MNHEY, CDR2 SMNVEV (reference sequence). The DNA of the CDR3 is TGTGCCAGCAGTTCGGGCAGGACTAGTTGGCAAGAGACCCAGTACTTC. Translation gives CASSSGRTSWQETQYF.

The V and J genes are TRBV29-1 and TRBJ2-7, with 7 positions matching TRBD1. The germline gives CDR1 SQVTM, CDR2 ANQGSEA. After removal of 5 bases from V and 6 bases from J, the junction contained 4 bases not matched to a gene. The CDR3 is 11 residues long. The CDR3 here is CSVMTGREQYF. As DNA, the CDR3 is TGCAGCGTTATGACAGGGCGCGAGCAGTACTTC.

The genes are TRBV6-1 and TRBJ2-2, with D unclear. V was pared by 7 bases and J by 0 bases, with 9 bases between. This CDR3 region has 14 residues. Germline loops: CDR1 MNHNS, CDR2 SASEGT. CDR3 protein: CASMGQTNTGELFF. The DNA for the CDR3 is TGTGCCAGCATGGGCCAGACGAACACCGGGGAGCTGTTTTTT.

The gene calls are TRBV9 and TRBJ2-2; tentatively, D is TRBD2 (7 bases). Germline loops: CDR1 SGDLS, CDR2 YYNGEE. V was clipped by 5 bases and J by 6 bases, with 14 bases between them. The CDR3 contains 14 residues. The CDR3 DNA follows: TGTGCCAGCAGTCCGGGGGCGGGGGCCGGGGAGCTGTTTTTT. This encodes CASSPGAGAGELFF.

The chain couples TRBV5-1 to TRBJ1-4; 9 nucleotides align to TRBD1. J was trimmed by 5 bases and V by 4 bases; bases with no gene match: 6. The germline V gene encodes CDR1 SGHRS and CDR2 YFSETQ. The CDR3 loop spans 15 amino acids. CDR3 amino acids: CASSLGDRENEKLFF. In DNA form, the CDR3 reads TGCGCCAGCAGCCTGGGGGACAGGGAAAATGAAAAACTGTTTTTT.

The rearrangement joins TRBV9 to TRBJ2-3; tentative D call: TRBD1 (6 bases). V lost 0 bases and J lost 4, with 12 bases in between. This CDR3 spans 15 amino acids. The V gene's germline CDR1 is SGDLS and CDR2 YYNGEE. The CDR3 region has the DNA TGTGCCAGCAGCGTAGGAGGGGGTGGCTCAGATACGCAGTATTTT. It specifies CASSVGGGGSDTQYF. Complete variable domain (other parts from reference TRBV9 and TRBJ2-3): DSGVTQTPKHLITATGQRVTLRCSPRSGDLSVYWYQQSLDQGLQFLIQYYNGEERAKGNILERFSAQQFPDLHSELNLSSLELGDSALYFCASSVGGGGSDTQYFGPGTRLTVL.

This clone has just one count. The CDR3: CASQGLAVTDTQYF. The CDR3 nucleotides are TGTGCCAGCCAGGGACTAGCGGTCACAGATACGCAGTATTTT. The chain has TRBV28 and TRBJ2-3, with 11 bases that match TRBD2. Germline CDR1 is MDHEN and CDR2 is SYDVKM. The J segment lost 2 bases and the V segment lost 8 bases, leaving 3 bases of the junction unmatched. The CDR3 has 14 residues.

The chain employs TRBV9 and TRBJ2-1, with D possibly TRBD2 on 6 matching bases. V was trimmed by 5 bases and J by 5 bases, leaving 17 bases between them. Germline loops: CDR1 SGDLS, CDR2 YYNGEE. The length of the CDR3 is 15 residues. The CDR3 region has the DNA TGTGCCAGCAGTGAACTTGCGGGGTGGAACAATGAGCAGTTCTTC. Encoded protein: CASSELAGWNNEQFF.

The rearrangement joins TRBV5-1 to TRBJ2-1; 7 bases agree with TRBD2. CDR1 SGHRS and CDR2 YFSETQ come from the germline V gene. The trim removed 4 bases at V and 3 bases at J, leaving 10 bases unmatched. The CDR3 runs to 16 residues. CDR3 nucleotides: TGCGCCAGCAGCCTCCCCCTAGCGGCTAACTACAATGAGCAGTTCTTC. Translation: CASSLPLAANYNEQFF.

The chain is built from TRBV7-9 and TRBJ2-1, with a weak D call TRBD1 (5 bases). The CDR3 sequence is 13 residues long. Germline values: CDR1 SEHNR, CDR2 FQNEAQ (reference sequence). V dropped 1 base and J dropped 9 bases, with 10 bases sitting between them. As DNA, the CDR3 is TGTGCCAGCAGCTTAGGAGGTAGGGGTGAGCAGTTCTTC. Translated: CASSLGGRGEQFF. The whole variable domain, filled in from reference TRBV7-9 and TRBJ2-1, reads DTGVSQNPRHKITKRGQNVTFRCDPISEHNRLYWYRQTLGQGPEFLTYFQNEAQLEKSRLLSDRFSAERPKGSFSTLEIQRTEQGDSAMYLCASSLGGRGEQFFGPGTRLTVL.

This chain joins TRBV5-1 and TRBJ2-1, with TRBD2 matching over 8 bases. CDR3 length: 17 residues. The V gene end was trimmed by 3 bases and the J gene end by 1 base; junction bases not matched to a gene: 9. Germline V gene data show CDR1 as SGHRS and CDR2 as YFSETQ. The CDR3 DNA reads TGCGCCAGCAGCTGGAGACCAGCGGGAGAGTCCTACAATGAGCAGTTCTTC. This sequence encodes CASSWRPAGESYNEQFF.

This chain joins TRBV27 and TRBJ2-7; D is possibly TRBD2 (6 bases). The CDR3 covers 14 residues. V lost 2 bases and J lost 3, with 11 bases in between. The germline V gene has CDR1 MNHEY and CDR2 SMNVEV (reference sequence). CDR3 residues: CASSLGGAVYEQYF. The CDR3 nucleotides are TGTGCCAGCAGTTTAGGAGGGGCGGTCTACGAGCAGTACTTC.

Turning to this clone: Compared with germline, one end of the junction differs, possibly owing to a read error. The chain has TRBV2 and TRBJ2-1; possible D gene TRBD1, 6 bases. Germline V CDR1 and CDR2: SNHLY, FYNNEI. The CDR3 sequence is 17 residues long. The CDR3 here is CVSSPGLVVVGTMGQFF. In DNA form, the CDR3 reads TGTGTCAGCAGCCCCGGGCTGGTCGTGGTGGGGACAATGGGGCAGTTCTTC.

This chain links TRBV7-9 with TRBJ1-1; a possible D gene is TRBD1 (6 bases). This CDR3 contains 18 residues. CDR1 and CDR2 from the germline V gene are SEHNR and FQNEAQ (reference sequence). V dropped 1 base and J dropped 1 base, with 19 bases sitting between them. The chain's CDR3 is CASSLGDGGRLANTEAFF. The DNA of the CDR3 is TGTGCCAGCAGCTTAGGGGACGGGGGGCGTTTGGCGAACACTGAAGCTTTCTTT.

The chain uses TRBV2 and TRBJ2-5; TRBD1 agrees at 8 bases. Germline CDR1 SNHLY, CDR2 FYNNEI. Trimming removed 6 bases from V and 2 bases from J; junction bases left unmatched: 8. CDR3 length: 15 residues. CDR3: CASSVGQGRQETQYF. The CDR3 DNA reads as TGTGCCAGCAGCGTTGGACAGGGACGGCAAGAGACCCAGTACTTC. Complete variable domain (other parts from reference TRBV2 and TRBJ2-5): EPEVTQTPSHQVTQMGQEVILRCVPISNHLYFYWYRQILGQKVEFLVSFYNNEISEKSEIFDDQFSVERPDGSNFTLKIRSTKLEDSAMYFCASSVGQGRQETQYFGPGTRLLVL.

V and J are TRBV27 and TRBJ2-3; D gene unclear. Trimming took off 6 bases at V and 4 bases at J, with 8 bases between the two ends. This CDR3 is 12 amino acids long. Germline V lookup: CDR1 MNHEY, CDR2 SMNVEV (reference sequence). This CDR3 is CASSGFSDTQYF. CDR3 nucleotide sequence: TGTGCCAGCAGCGGGTTTTCAGATACGCAGTATTTT.

The sample holds a few counts of this clone. The chain recombines TRBV6-1 with TRBJ1-1; D not certain. CDR3 length: 12 residues. Trimming shortened V by 3 bases and J by 5 bases, and 7 bases separated the two germline ends. Germline V gene lookup returns CDR1 MNHNS and CDR2 SASEGT. CDR3 DNA: TGTGCCAGCAGTGACCAGTCGACTGAAGCTTTCTTT. Protein sequence: CASSDQSTEAFF.

The chain combines TRBV9 with TRBJ2-3; D perhaps matches TRBD2 (5 bases). With 3 bases removed from V and 4 bases from J, the gap between germline ends came to 9 bases. The germline V gene encodes CDR1 SGDLS and CDR2 YYNGEE. There are 13 residues in the CDR3. In DNA, the CDR3 is TGTGCCAGCAGCGGCGTGAGGGCAGATACGCAGTATTTT. It translates to CASSGVRADTQYF.

The chain links TRBV15 to TRBJ1-5; D is possibly TRBD1 (6 bases). CDR1 LNHNV and CDR2 YYDKDF come from the germline V gene (reference sequence). Trimming left V 3 bases short and J 3 bases short, with 12 bases between. The CDR3 is 15 residues long. CDR3 nucleotide sequence: TGTGCCACCAGCAGGGAACAGGGCTACAATCAGCCCCAGCATTTT. It translates to CATSREQGYNQPQHF.

The chain has TRBV15 and TRBJ1-3; D is undetermined. V lost 0 bases and J lost 2, with 8 bases in between. CDR1 LNHNV and CDR2 YYDKDF come from the germline V gene (reference sequence). The CDR3 extends over 15 amino acids. The CDR3: CATSRESRAGNTIYF. DNA of the CDR3: TGTGCCACCAGCAGAGAGTCGAGGGCTGGAAACACCATATATTTT.

This chain links TRBV6-4 with TRBJ2-1; perhaps TRBD2 as D (5 bases). The CDR3 has 13 residues. CDR1 is MRHNA and CDR2 is SNTAGT in the germline V gene. V lost 3 bases and J 9 bases, leaving 12 bases between the germline ends. The CDR3 sequence: CASSEGVYGEQFF. The CDR3 DNA reads TGTGCCAGCAGTGAGGGAGTTTACGGTGAGCAGTTCTTC.